Listed here is a single TCR beta chain. The data were taken from a study of shared clonotypes between healthy human individuals. The study ran the assay at deep level. Splitting of each subset's genomic DNA was done evenly across several immunoSEQ plates. TCRdb's table, derived via immunoSEQ multiplex PCR, lists solely in-frame clones and lacks some. The table includes around 1.1 million clones, around 82% detected once. Donors comprised healthy HIV-negative adults lacking recent acute infections or vaccinations. Naive CD45RA+ and memory CD45RA-negative subsets were split from CD4+ cells. V lost 0 bases and J lost 5, with 11 bases in between. This CDR3 is built from 14 residues. The germline V gene encodes CDR1 SGHKS and CDR2 YYEKEE (reference sequence).

The sample was memory CD4+ T cells from PBMCs. Indicated subset: CD45RA-negative fraction. The chain uses TRBV5-5 and TRBJ1-1; no definite D call. The TCR was taken from a young man in good health. Some clones in this sample may be carry-over from other donors' samples. CDR3 residues: CASSLGRSRTEAFF. CDR3 nucleotides: TGTGCCAGCAGCTTGGGTCGGTCGAGAACTGAAGCTTTCTTT.